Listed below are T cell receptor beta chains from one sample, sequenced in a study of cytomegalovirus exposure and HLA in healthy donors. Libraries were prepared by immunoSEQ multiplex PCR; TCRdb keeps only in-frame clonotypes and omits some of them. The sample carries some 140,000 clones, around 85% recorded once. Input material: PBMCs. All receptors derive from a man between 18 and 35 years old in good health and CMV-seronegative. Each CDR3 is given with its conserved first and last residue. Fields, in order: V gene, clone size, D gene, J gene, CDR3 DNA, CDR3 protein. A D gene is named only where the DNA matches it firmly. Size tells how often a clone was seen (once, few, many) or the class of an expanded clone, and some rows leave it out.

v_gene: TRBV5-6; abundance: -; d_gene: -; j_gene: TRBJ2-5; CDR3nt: TGTGCCAGCAGCTTGGCCCCTAGCTATGAGGGAGAGACCCAGTACTTC; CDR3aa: CASSLAPSYEGETQYF
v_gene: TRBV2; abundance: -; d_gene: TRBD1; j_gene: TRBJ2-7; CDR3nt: TGTGCCAGCACCGGGACAGGGGGATCCTACGAGCAGTACTTC; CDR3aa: CASTGTGGSYEQYF
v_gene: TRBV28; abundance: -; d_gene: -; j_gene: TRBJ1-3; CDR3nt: TGTGCCAGCAGCAATACCTTTAGCTCTGGAAACACCATATATTTT; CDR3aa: CASSNTFSSGNTIYF
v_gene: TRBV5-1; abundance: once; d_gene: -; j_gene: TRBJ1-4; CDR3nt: TGCGCCAGCAGCACCGGGACACCCTTTACCGAAAAACTGTTTTTT; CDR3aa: CASSTGTPFTEKLFF
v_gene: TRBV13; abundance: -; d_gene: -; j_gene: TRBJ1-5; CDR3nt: TGTGCCAGCAGCTTAGCGTCAGGAAATCAGCCCCAGCATTTT; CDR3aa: CASSLASGNQPQHF
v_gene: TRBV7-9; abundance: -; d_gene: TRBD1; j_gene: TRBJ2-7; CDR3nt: TGTGCCAGCAGCTTATACCCGACAGGGGACGAGCAGTACTTC; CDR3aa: CASSLYPTGDEQYF
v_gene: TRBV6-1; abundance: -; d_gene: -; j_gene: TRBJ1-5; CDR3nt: TGTGCCAGCAGTGAAGATTCATTGCGGGGGCAGCCCCAGCATTTT; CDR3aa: CASSEDSLRGQPQHF
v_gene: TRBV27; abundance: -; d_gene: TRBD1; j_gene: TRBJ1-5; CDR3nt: TGTGCCAGCAGTACAGGGGGCTATCAGCCCCAGCATTTT; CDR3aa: CASSTGGYQPQHF
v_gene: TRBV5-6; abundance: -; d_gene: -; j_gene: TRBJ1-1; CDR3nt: TGTGCCAGCAGCTCTCCCCGAACAGGGAACACTGAAGCTTTCTTT; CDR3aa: CASSSPRTGNTEAFF
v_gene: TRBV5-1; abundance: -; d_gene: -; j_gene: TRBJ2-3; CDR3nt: TGCGCCAGCAGTCTAAATAGCGTTGCAGATACGCAGTATTTT; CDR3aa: CASSLNSVADTQYF
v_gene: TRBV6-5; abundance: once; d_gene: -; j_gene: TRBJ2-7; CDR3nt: TGTGCCAGCAGTTCCACCGGGATGGGCTACGAGCAGTACTTC; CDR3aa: CASSSTGMGYEQYF
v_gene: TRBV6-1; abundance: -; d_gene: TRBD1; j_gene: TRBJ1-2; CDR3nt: TGTGCCAGCAGTGAAGCTAGGGGACAGGGGTATGGCTACACCTTC; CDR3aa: CASSEARGQGYGYTF
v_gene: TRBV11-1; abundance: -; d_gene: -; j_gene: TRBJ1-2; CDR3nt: TGTGCCAGCAGCTTAAGCGGGGATGGCTACACCTTC; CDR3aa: CASSLSGDGYTF
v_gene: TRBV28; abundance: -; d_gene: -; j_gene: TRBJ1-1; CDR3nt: TGTGCCAGCAGTTTTGGTGGGAGGTACACTGAAGCTTTCTTT; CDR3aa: CASSFGGRYTEAFF
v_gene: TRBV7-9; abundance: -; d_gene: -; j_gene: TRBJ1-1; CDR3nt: TGTGCCAGCAGCTTTGGGCAGGGTGTAGAAGCTTTCTTT; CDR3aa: CASSFGQGVEAFF
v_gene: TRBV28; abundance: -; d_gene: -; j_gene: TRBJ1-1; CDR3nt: TGTGCCAGCAGTTGGACAGTTAACACTGAAGCTTTCTTT; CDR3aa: CASSWTVNTEAFF
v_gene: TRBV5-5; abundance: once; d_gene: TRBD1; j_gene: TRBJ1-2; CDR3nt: TGTGCCAGCAGCTCTAGACAGGGGCCCTATGGCTACACCTTC; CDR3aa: CASSSRQGPYGYTF
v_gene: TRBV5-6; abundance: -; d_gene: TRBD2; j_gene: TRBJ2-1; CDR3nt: TGTGCCAGCAGCTTGGCTAGCGGGAGGAATGAGCAGTTCTTC; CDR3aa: CASSLASGRNEQFF
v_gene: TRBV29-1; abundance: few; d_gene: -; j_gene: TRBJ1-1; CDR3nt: TGCAGCGTCACCCACTCAGCGGGGAACACTGAAGCTTTCTTT; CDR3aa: CSVTHSAGNTEAFF
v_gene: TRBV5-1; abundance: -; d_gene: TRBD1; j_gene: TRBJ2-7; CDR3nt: TGCGCCAGCAGCTTGTCAGGGGGACAGAACGAGCAGTACTTC; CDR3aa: CASSLSGGQNEQYF
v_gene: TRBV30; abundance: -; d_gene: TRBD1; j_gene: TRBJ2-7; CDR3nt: TGTGCCTGGAGCGGACAGGGGGGGGAGCAGTACTTC; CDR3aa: CAWSGQGGEQYF
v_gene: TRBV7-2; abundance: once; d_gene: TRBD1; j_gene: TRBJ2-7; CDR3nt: TGTGCCAGCAGCTTTTGGGCAGGGGGCGTCTACGAGCAGTACTTC; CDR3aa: CASSFWAGGVYEQYF
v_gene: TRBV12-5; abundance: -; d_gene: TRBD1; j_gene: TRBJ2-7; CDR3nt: TGTGCTAGTGGTTTGGTCCTGACAGGGGTTTACTTCTACGAGCAGTACTTC; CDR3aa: CASGLVLTGVYFYEQYF
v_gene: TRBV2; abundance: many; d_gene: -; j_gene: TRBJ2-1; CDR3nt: TGTGCCAGCAGTGAAGGGAGTGGTATCAGCAATGAGCAGTTCTTC; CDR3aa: CASSEGSGISNEQFF
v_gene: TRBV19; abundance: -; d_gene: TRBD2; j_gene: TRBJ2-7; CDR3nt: TGTGCCAGTATCGGGACTAGCGGTTACGAGCAGTACTTC; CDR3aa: CASIGTSGYEQYF
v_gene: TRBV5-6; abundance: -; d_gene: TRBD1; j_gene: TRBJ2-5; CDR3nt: TGTGCCAGCAGCCACACAGGGGTAGATATAGAGACCCAGTACTTC; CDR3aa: CASSHTGVDIETQYF
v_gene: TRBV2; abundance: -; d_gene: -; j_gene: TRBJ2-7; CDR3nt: TGTGCCAGCAGAGAAAACGACTACTACGAGCAGTACTTC; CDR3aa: CASRENDYYEQYF
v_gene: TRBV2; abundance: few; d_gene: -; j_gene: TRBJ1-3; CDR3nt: TGTGCCAGCAGAAACAGCCCCTCTGGAAACACCATATATTTT; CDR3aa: CASRNSPSGNTIYF
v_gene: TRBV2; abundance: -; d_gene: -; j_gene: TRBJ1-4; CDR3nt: TGTGCCAGCGGCGGGAGCCCACTTGAAAAACTGTTTTTT; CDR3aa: CASGGSPLEKLFF
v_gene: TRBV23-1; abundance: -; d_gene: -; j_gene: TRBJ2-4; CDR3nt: TGCGCCAGCAGTCAACCCTTTGGACACCTCCAAGACCCTCAGTACTTC; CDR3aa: CASSQPFGHLQDPQYF
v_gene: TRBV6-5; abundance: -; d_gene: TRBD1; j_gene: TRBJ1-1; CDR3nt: TGTGCCAGCAGTTCGGGACAGGGGGTCACTGAAGCTTTCTTT; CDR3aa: CASSSGQGVTEAFF
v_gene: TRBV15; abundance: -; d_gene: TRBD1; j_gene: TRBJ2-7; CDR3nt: TGTGCCACCAGCAGAGATTTCTCAGGGGGCGAGCAGTACTTC; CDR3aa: CATSRDFSGGEQYF
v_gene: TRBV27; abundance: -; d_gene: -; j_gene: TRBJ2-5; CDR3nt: TGTGCCAGCAGTTTCGGTGGTGGCACCACGGAGGAGACCCAGTACTTC; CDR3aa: CASSFGGGTTEETQYF
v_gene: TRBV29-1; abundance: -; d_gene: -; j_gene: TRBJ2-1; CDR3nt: TGCAGCGTTGAAGATCAACTAGATTTTAAGCACTACAATGAGCAGTTCTTC; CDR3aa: CSVEDQLDFKHYNEQFF
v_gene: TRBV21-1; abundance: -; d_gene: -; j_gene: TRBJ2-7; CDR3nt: TGTGCCAGCAGTCGCCGGGACACGGGACCGAGTCTAGCGGGTGACGAGCAGTACTTC; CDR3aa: CASSRRDTGPSLAGDEQYF
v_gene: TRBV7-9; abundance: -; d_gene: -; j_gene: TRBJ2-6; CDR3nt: TGTGCCAGCAGCCCCCAAGGGGCCAACGTCCTGACTTTC; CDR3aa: CASSPQGANVLTF
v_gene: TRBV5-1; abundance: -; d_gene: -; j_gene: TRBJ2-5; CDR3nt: TGCGCCAGCAGCTCCTGGACAGTGGAGCGAGAGACCCAGTACTTC; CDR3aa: CASSSWTVERETQYF
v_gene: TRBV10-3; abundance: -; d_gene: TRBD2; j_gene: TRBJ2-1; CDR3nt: TGTGCCATCAGTGAGCCTAGCGGGGACCCGACCTACAATGAGCAGTTCTTC; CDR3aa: CAISEPSGDPTYNEQFF
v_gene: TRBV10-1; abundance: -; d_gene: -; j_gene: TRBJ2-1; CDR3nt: TGCGCCAGCAGTGGGACAGCCCGAAGGGATGAGCAGTTCTTC; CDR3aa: CASSGTARRDEQFF
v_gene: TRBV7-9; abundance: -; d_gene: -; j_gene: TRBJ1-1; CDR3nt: TGTGCCAGCAGACTAGGAGTGGGAGACCACACTGAAGCTTTCTTT; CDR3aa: CASRLGVGDHTEAFF
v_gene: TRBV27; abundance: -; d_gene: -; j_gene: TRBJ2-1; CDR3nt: TGTGCCAGCAGTTTGGGGGGAAATGAGCAGTTCTTC; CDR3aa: CASSLGGNEQFF
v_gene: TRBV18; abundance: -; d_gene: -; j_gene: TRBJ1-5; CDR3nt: TGTGCCAGCTCAGTGGATGTGGGCGGCAATCAGCCCCAGCATTTT; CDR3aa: CASSVDVGGNQPQHF
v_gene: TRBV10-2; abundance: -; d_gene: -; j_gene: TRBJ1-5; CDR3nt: TGCGCCACCGGTGGGGAAACCAACAGGGTTCATCAGCCCCAGCATTTT; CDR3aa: CATGGETNRVHQPQHF
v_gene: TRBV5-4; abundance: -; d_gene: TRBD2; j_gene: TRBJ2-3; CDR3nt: TGTGCCAGCAGCGACGTAGCGGGGGATACGCAGTATTTT; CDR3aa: CASSDVAGDTQYF
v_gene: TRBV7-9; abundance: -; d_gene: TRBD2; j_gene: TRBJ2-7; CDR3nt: TGTGCCAGCAGCTTAGCTAGCGGGAGGGCCGGAACCTACGAGCAGTACTTC; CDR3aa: CASSLASGRAGTYEQYF
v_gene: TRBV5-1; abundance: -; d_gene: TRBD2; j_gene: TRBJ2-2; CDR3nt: TGCGCCAGCAGCATGGGACTAGCGGGGGGGCCCGGCGGGGAGCTGTTTTTT; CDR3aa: CASSMGLAGGPGGELFF
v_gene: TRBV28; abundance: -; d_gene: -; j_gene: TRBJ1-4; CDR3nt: TGTGCCAGCAGGGGGCGTTTTCTGGCTAATGAAAAACTGTTTTTT; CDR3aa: CASRGRFLANEKLFF
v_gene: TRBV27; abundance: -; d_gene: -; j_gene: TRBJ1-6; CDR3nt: TGTGCCAGCAGCCGGCGGTATTCACCCCTCCACTTT; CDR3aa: CASSRRYSPLHF
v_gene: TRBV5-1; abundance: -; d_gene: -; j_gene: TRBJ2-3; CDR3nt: TGCGCCAGCAGCATAGGACAGCCAGGGAGCACAGATACGCAGTATTTT; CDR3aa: CASSIGQPGSTDTQYF